The subject of this entry is one TCR beta chain. This clone has just one count. Its antigen target is currently unknown. No much larger clone is present one base from it, and per-base qualities are unavailable. This entry comes from a study of blood T cell repertoires in COVID-19 (TCRdb year 2020). With respect to the entire study: The collaborator samples originated in the United States, Italy and Spain and spanned the acute and convalescent phases of COVID-19. The dataset comprised deeply sampled blood TCRbeta repertoires from subjects exposed to, actively infected with, or recovered from COVID-19. The repertoires were released in a freely available public database intended as a resource for research on the immune response to SARS-CoV-2. Samples came from the ongoing ImmuneRACE study (first 160 participants) plus 1,254 subjects from 6 global collaborators. Where HLA class I and class II types were available, the types were taken from metadata supplied by the sample provider, not from assay-based typing. Sample metadata almost always included a de-identified subject ID, COVID-19 status, age in years and sex. The prospective study material was composed of cDNA or gDNA derived from T cells, B-cell-depleted T cells, or PBMCs.

TCRbeta CDR3 regions were amplified from genomic DNA using the immunoSEQ Assay, a bias-controlled multiplex PCR. As for how the authors treated the data: The number of nucleated cells in each sample was estimated by amplification of reference gene primers within the assay. Sequence reads were collapsed and filtered to measure the absolute abundance of every unique TCRbeta CDR3 rearrangement. For each sample, productive Simpson clonality was calculated as the square root of Simpson's diversity index across productive rearrangements. The table was pulled from immuneACCESS by TCRdb, which kept in-frame rearrangements only. Such tables lose some clones; where checked, under half of the loss comes from unresolved V genes, and the rest has no known cause. V, J and clone size reflect that table, while D and trimming were determined from the DNA. The sample yields approximately 210,000 clones; over 75% were counted once. Together, the top ten hold roughly 4.9% of the sample.

CDR1 MNHEY and CDR2 SMNVEV were looked up in the germline V gene (reference sequence). The CDR3 starts with the cysteine, ends with the phenylalanine, and has 13 residues. Kept here is only the CDR3 DNA, which spans 39 bases and is read in frame from base 1. V has 2 bases trimmed and J has 3 bases trimmed; junction bases matching no gene number 1. On the study overall, not on this receptor specifically: How much clinical and demographic metadata was included differed by source and by participant, and the metadata was provided uncurated.

Collaborating institutions collected whole blood in K2EDTA tubes following their own protocols. Collaborator samples were shipped for TCRbeta analysis as frozen whole blood, isolated PBMCs, or DNA extracted from either sample type. The TCR sequence derives from a human donor in a cohort sampled during active COVID-19. This chain joins TRBV27 to TRBJ2-7; TRBD1 fits 7 bases in the junction. The sequencing input was peripheral blood. CDR3 loop: CASSLRDSYEQYF. The sequenced DNA: TGTGCCAGCAGTTTAAGGGACAGCTACGAGCAGTACTTC.